A selection of T cell receptor beta chains follows, all from one sample in a study of T-cell reconstitution after alpha-beta-depleted transplantation in children. TCRdb recomputed calls from the PCR reads with MiXCR, one row per CDR3 protein. The table records 450,000 to 600,000 distinct CDR3 sequences, around 13% of them present only once. The specimen was PBMCs, mostly from graft donor cells, collected 360 days after TCRalphabeta/CD19-depleted stem cell transplant. These receptors were obtained from a male patient between 5 and 17 years old who had a stem cell transplant for acute myeloid leukemia, so the T cells may come from the graft donor. Both conserved end residues are part of each CDR3.

v_call,j_call,cdr3_aa
TRBV28,TRBJ1-2,CASSLRPPTGEGYGYTF
TRBV4-3,TRBJ1-5,CASSQDLSHHQPQHF
TRBV12-3/TRBV12-4,TRBJ2-3,CASSPLAGGTDTQYF
TRBV5-4,TRBJ2-2,CASSGGTSGRSTGELFF
TRBV20-1,TRBJ2-7,CSIRPSPGGYEQYF
TRBV28,TRBJ2-3,CASSSLAGGGTDTQYF
TRBV30,TRBJ2-4,CAWSDPFRGGRF
TRBV11-2,TRBJ2-5,CASSYKVGPGLADQETQYF
TRBV13,TRBJ2-3,CASSTRDSARDTQYF
TRBV4-3,TRBJ2-5,CASSQVTHTQAGGPQETQYF
TRBV6-4,TRBJ2-1,CASSEGHVEGPQFF
TRBV6-5,TRBJ2-1,CASSYPPPPYNEQFF
TRBV7-8,TRBJ2-5,CASSTVDPQETQYF
TRBV6-4,TRBJ2-1,CASSDWAGSSYNEQSF
TRBV28,TRBJ2-6,CASRRPPTGRGANVLTF
TRBV4-3,TRBJ2-7,CASSQLSTGPYEQYF
TRBV19,TRBJ2-7,CASSIVGLADYEQYF
TRBV14,TRBJ2-5,CASSQGGGRGGETQYF
TRBV6-2/TRBV6-3,TRBJ1-5,CASTRTANQPQHF
TRBV5-1,TRBJ2-7,CASSWGFTGYEQYF
TRBV27,TRBJ2-7,CASSYGLAELYEQYF
TRBV5-1,TRBJ2-1,CASSLGGLADSYNEQFF
TRBV4-3,TRBJ2-7,CASSQELYPGQGAESYEQYF
TRBV6-5,TRBJ2-7,CASSPGSGWEQYF
TRBV20-1,TRBJ2-3,CSARLSGISTDTQYF
TRBV10-3,TRBJ2-1,CAISEGGRASYNEQFF
TRBV24-1,TRBJ2-1,CATSDPDSAYNEQFF
TRBV20-1,TRBJ1-3,CSAPRGPNSGNTIYF
TRBV6-2/TRBV6-3,TRBJ2-7,CASSHPRGTDYSYEQYF
TRBV12-3/TRBV12-4,TRBJ1-4,CASSRQGVNEKLFF
TRBV13,TRBJ2-1,CASTLRTMPYNEQFF
TRBV7-3,TRBJ2-5,CASSLQPLAGAETQYF
TRBV6-5,TRBJ2-2,CASSFLSLVGFRTGELFF
TRBV9,TRBJ1-5,CASSVSGGRSNQPQHF
TRBV5-6,TRBJ2-3,CASKRPKPKGADTQYF
TRBV12-3/TRBV12-4,TRBJ2-1,CASSRSGGLAGDEQFF
TRBV20-1,TRBJ1-1,CSAARGGLTEAFF
TRBV7-7,TRBJ2-3,CASSFGTATDTQYF
TRBV24-1,TRBJ1-2,CATTDKGYTF
TRBV28,TRBJ2-5,CASRGTGGLTQYF
TRBV12-3/TRBV12-4,TRBJ1-6,CASSLARNSPLHF
TRBV27,TRBJ2-7,CASSLLLSLSPVEQYF
TRBV4-2,TRBJ1-5,CASSQDRQNQPQHF
TRBV9,TRBJ2-2,CASRPLAGLNTGELFF
TRBV15,TRBJ2-7,CATSRYSSSGRFSYEQYF
TRBV18,TRBJ2-7,CASSRDPSYEQYF
TRBV15,TRBJ1-1,CATSSREPEAFF
TRBV28,TRBJ1-2,CASSTGVYGYTF
TRBV4-3,TRBJ2-3,CASSQDQAPLLNTDTQYF
TRBV28,TRBJ2-2,CASSSNNIVGSELFF
TRBV6-2/TRBV6-3,TRBJ2-7,CASSLTSYYEQYF
TRBV5-1,TRBJ2-2,CASSLLVEDGELFF
TRBV28,TRBJ2-7,CASTPLQAKGEQYF